This TCR beta chain was identified during a study of blood T cells in healthy people across ages. Findings and caveats of the study: TCR beta diversity per million T cells fell roughly linearly with age. The diversity estimates, figures obtained from one million T cells, were considered underestimates. Both higher diversity and more naive CD4+ cells marked long-lived donors when set against aged donors.

V lost 6 bases, J lost 4 bases, and 15 bases lay in between. The length of the CDR3 is 14 residues. Concerning this clonotype: Its antigen is not identified.

Primers used in a second PCR of roughly 6 to 12 cycles were a sample-barcoded 5' primer and a J-beta primer mix. Every cDNA molecule bore a tag from a template-switch adaptor containing 12 random nucleotides. Via MiXCR, TCRdb re-called the 5' RACE reads, giving one row per CDR3 protein. This table holds about 1.4 million distinct CDR3 sequences, 55% to 75% found once. Sequencing was performed on blood. The TCR originated in a man younger than 35 in good health. The rearrangement joins TRBV12-3 or TRBV12-4 to TRBJ1-2, with unresolved D. The CDR3, as DNA: TGTGCCAGCAGCCAAGTTAATCCCATCTATGGCTACACCTTC. It yields the protein CASSQVNPIYGYTF.